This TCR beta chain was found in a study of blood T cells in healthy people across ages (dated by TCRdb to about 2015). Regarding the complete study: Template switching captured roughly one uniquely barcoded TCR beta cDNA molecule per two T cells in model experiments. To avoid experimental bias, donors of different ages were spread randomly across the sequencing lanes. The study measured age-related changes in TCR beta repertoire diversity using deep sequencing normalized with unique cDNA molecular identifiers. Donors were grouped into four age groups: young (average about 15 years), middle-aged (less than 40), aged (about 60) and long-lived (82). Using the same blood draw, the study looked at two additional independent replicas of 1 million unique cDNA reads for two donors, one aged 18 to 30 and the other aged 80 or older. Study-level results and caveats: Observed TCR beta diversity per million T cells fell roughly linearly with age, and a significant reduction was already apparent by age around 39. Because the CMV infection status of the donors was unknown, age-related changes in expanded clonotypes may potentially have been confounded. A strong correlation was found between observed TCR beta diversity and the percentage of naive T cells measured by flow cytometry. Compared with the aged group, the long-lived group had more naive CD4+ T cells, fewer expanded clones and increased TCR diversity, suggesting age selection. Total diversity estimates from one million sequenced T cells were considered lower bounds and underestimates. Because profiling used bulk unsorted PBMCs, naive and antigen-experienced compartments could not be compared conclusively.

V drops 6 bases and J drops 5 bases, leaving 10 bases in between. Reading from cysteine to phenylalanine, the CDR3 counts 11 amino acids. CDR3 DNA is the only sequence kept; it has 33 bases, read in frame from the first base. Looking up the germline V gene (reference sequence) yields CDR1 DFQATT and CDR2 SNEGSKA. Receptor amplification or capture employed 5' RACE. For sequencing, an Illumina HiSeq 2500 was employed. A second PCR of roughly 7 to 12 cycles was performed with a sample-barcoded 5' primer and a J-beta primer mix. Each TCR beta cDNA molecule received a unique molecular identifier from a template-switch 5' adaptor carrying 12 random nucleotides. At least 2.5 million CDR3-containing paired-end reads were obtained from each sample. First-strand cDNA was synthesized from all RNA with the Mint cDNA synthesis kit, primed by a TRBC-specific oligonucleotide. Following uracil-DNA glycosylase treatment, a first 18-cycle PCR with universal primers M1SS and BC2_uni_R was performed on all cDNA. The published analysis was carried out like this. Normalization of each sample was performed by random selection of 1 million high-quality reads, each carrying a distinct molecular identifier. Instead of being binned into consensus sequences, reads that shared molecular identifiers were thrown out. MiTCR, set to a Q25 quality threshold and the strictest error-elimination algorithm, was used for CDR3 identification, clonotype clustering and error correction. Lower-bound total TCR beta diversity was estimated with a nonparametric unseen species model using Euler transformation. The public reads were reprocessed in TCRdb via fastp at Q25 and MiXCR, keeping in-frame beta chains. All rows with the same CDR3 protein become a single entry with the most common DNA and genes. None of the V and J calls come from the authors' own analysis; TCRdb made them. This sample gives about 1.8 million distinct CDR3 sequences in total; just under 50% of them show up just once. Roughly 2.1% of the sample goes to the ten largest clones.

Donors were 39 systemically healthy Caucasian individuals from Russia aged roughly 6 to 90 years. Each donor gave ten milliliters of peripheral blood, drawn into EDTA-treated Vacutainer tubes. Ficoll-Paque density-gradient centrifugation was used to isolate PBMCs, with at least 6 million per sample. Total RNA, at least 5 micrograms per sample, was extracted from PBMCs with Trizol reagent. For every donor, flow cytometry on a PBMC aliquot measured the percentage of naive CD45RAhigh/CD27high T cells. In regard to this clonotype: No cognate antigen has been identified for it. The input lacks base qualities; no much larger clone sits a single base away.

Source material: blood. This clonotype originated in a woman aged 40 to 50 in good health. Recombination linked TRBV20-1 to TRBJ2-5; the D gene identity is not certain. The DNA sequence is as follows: TGCAGTGCCCACATCGGGGAGACCCAGTACTTC. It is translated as CSAHIGETQYF.